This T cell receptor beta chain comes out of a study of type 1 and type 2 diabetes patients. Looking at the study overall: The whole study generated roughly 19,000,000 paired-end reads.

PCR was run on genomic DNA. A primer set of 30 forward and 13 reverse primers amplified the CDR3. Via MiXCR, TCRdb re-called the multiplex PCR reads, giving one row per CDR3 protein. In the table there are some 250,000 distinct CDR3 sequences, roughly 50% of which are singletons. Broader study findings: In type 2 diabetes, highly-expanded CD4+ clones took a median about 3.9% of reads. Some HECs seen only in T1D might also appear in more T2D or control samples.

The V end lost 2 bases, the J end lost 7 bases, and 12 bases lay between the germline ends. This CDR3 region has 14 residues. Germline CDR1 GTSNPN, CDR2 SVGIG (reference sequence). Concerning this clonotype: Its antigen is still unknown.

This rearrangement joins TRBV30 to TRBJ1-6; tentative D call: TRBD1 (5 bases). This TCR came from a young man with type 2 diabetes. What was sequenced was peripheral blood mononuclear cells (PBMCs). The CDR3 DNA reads TGTGCCTGGAGTAACCGGGACGTAAATTCACCCCTCCACTTT. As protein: CAWSNRDVNSPLHF.